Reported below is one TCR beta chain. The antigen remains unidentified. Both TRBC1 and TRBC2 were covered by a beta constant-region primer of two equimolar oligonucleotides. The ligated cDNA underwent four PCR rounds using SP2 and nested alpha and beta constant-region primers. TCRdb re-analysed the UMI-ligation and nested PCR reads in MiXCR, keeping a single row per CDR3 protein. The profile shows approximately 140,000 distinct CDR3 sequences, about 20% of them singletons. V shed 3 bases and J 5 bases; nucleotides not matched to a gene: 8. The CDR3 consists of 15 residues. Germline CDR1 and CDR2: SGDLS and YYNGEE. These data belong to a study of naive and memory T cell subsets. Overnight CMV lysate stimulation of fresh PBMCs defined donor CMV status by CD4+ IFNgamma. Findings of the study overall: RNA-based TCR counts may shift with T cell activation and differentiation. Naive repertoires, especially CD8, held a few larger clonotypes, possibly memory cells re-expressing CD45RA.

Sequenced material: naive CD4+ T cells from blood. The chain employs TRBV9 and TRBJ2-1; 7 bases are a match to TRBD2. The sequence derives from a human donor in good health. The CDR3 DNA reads TGTGCCAGCAGCGGCCGGGACTATATAAACAATGAGCAGTTCTTC. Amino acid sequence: CASSGRDYINNEQFF.